This is a list of T cell receptor beta chains from one sample in a study of shared clonotypes between healthy human individuals. The assay was immunoSEQ multiplex PCR, and TCRdb's table has in-frame clones only and misses some. This sample has roughly 660,000 clones, with 80% to 95% found just once. Source material: memory CD8+ T cells from PBMCs. The receptors originated from a young man in good health. Some clones in this sample may be carry-over from other donors' samples. Both conserved end residues are part of each CDR3. A D gene is named only where the DNA matches it firmly. Only part of the rows carry a size: once, few, many, or a class if the clone is expanded.

clone_size: NA; j_call: TRBJ2-3; d_call: NA; v_call: TRBV6-1; cdr3_nt: TGTGCCAGCGGAAAAGGCTCTTCCGCAGATACGCAGTATTTT; cdr3_aa: CASGKGSSADTQYF
clone_size: NA; j_call: TRBJ2-1; d_call: NA; v_call: TRBV7-9; cdr3_nt: TGTGCCAGCAGCTTAGCGGTACCTAATATCGATGAGCAGTTCTTC; cdr3_aa: CASSLAVPNIDEQFF
clone_size: NA; j_call: TRBJ2-1; d_call: NA; v_call: TRBV19; cdr3_nt: TGTGCCAGTAGTATATCGGGAGCCGATGAGCAGTTCTTC; cdr3_aa: CASSISGADEQFF
clone_size: NA; j_call: TRBJ1-1; d_call: NA; v_call: TRBV6-1; cdr3_nt: TGTGCCAGCAGTGACCCCCCCCAGGGCTCCAGGTTCGCTGAAGCTTTCTTT; cdr3_aa: CASSDPPQGSRFAEAFF
clone_size: NA; j_call: TRBJ2-5; d_call: TRBD2; v_call: TRBV14; cdr3_nt: TGTGCCAGCAGCCAAACGGGAGGGCCCTCTTGGGAGACCCAGTACTTC; cdr3_aa: CASSQTGGPSWETQYF
clone_size: NA; j_call: TRBJ1-2; d_call: NA; v_call: TRBV5-4; cdr3_nt: TGTGCCAGCAGCCTCGGGACGCCCTATGGCTACACCTTC; cdr3_aa: CASSLGTPYGYTF
clone_size: NA; j_call: TRBJ2-7; d_call: NA; v_call: TRBV7-2; cdr3_nt: TGTGCCAGCAGCTTCATAGCGGACGAGCAGTACTTC; cdr3_aa: CASSFIADEQYF
clone_size: NA; j_call: TRBJ1-5; d_call: NA; v_call: TRBV23-1; cdr3_nt: TGCGCCAGCAGTCTTGCCCAGGACGTTCGGCCCCAGCATTTT; cdr3_aa: CASSLAQDVRPQHF
clone_size: NA; j_call: TRBJ2-3; d_call: TRBD2; v_call: TRBV7-9; cdr3_nt: TGTGCCAGCAGCTATGGACTAGCGGGCCTCACAGATACGCAGTATTTT; cdr3_aa: CASSYGLAGLTDTQYF
clone_size: NA; j_call: TRBJ2-1; d_call: NA; v_call: TRBV4-2; cdr3_nt: TGTGCCAGCAGCCAAGATCAAGCGAGCTCCTACAATGAGCAGTTCTTC; cdr3_aa: CASSQDQASSYNEQFF
clone_size: NA; j_call: TRBJ2-2; d_call: NA; v_call: TRBV18; cdr3_nt: TGTGCCAGCTCACCCGAGAGAGGGAGCGCCGGGGAGCTGTTTTTT; cdr3_aa: CASSPERGSAGELFF
clone_size: few; j_call: TRBJ1-2; d_call: NA; v_call: TRBV6-1; cdr3_nt: TGTGCCAGCAGTGATACGGGGGTAGGCTATGGCTACACCTTC; cdr3_aa: CASSDTGVGYGYTF
clone_size: NA; j_call: TRBJ2-3; d_call: NA; v_call: TRBV10-1; cdr3_nt: TGCGCCAGCAGCATGACTGACAGAAGCACAGATACGCAGTATTTT; cdr3_aa: CASSMTDRSTDTQYF
clone_size: once; j_call: TRBJ2-1; d_call: TRBD2; v_call: TRBV7-9; cdr3_nt: TGTGCCAGCAGCTTCTCACCCCTAGCGGGAGACCTGTTCTTC; cdr3_aa: CASSFSPLAGDLFF
clone_size: few; j_call: TRBJ1-1; d_call: NA; v_call: TRBV9; cdr3_nt: TGTGCCAGCAGCGCCACAGTGAACACTGAAGCTTTCTTT; cdr3_aa: CASSATVNTEAFF
clone_size: NA; j_call: TRBJ2-1; d_call: NA; v_call: TRBV6-5; cdr3_nt: TGTGCCAGCAGTCGCGAAGGCAGGGCCAGGGATGAGCAGTTCTTC; cdr3_aa: CASSREGRARDEQFF
clone_size: NA; j_call: TRBJ2-1; d_call: TRBD2; v_call: TRBV9; cdr3_nt: TGTGCCAGCAGCGTAGGGACTAGTCGTCCCGTCTTCTTC; cdr3_aa: CASSVGTSRPVFF
clone_size: NA; j_call: TRBJ2-1; d_call: TRBD2; v_call: TRBV28; cdr3_nt: TGTGCCACCCGTGGCAGCGGGAACTCCTACAATGAGCAGTTCTTC; cdr3_aa: CATRGSGNSYNEQFF
clone_size: NA; j_call: TRBJ2-2; d_call: NA; v_call: TRBV5-1; cdr3_nt: TGCGCCAGCAGCTGGGACACGGGACCAGGCGGGGAGCTGTTTTTT; cdr3_aa: CASSWDTGPGGELFF
clone_size: NA; j_call: TRBJ2-7; d_call: TRBD1; v_call: TRBV27; cdr3_nt: TGTGCCAGCAGTTTAGGGACAGGGTACGAGCAGTACTTC; cdr3_aa: CASSLGTGYEQYF
clone_size: NA; j_call: TRBJ1-4; d_call: NA; v_call: TRBV27; cdr3_nt: TGTGCCAGCAGTTCAGGACAGAATAATGAAAAACTGTTTTTT; cdr3_aa: CASSSGQNNEKLFF
clone_size: NA; j_call: TRBJ2-7; d_call: TRBD2; v_call: TRBV9; cdr3_nt: TGTGCCAGCAGCGCCGGACTAGCGGGTTACGAGCAGTACTTC; cdr3_aa: CASSAGLAGYEQYF
clone_size: NA; j_call: TRBJ2-2; d_call: TRBD2; v_call: TRBV4-3; cdr3_nt: TGCGCCAGCAGCCACCCTGAGGGAGGGTTGAACACCGGGGAGCTGTTTTTT; cdr3_aa: CASSHPEGGLNTGELFF
clone_size: NA; j_call: TRBJ2-7; d_call: NA; v_call: TRBV27; cdr3_nt: TGTGCCAGCAGTTTTGGCCGCACCTACGAGCAGTACTTC; cdr3_aa: CASSFGRTYEQYF
clone_size: NA; j_call: TRBJ1-2; d_call: TRBD1; v_call: TRBV11-1; cdr3_nt: TGTGCCAGCTCCCCTAAGGGGGCGGAAAACTATGGCTACACCTTC; cdr3_aa: CASSPKGAENYGYTF
clone_size: NA; j_call: TRBJ1-1; d_call: NA; v_call: TRBV9; cdr3_nt: TGTGCCAGCAGCGTAGGTATCGGAAACACTGAAGCTTTCTTT; cdr3_aa: CASSVGIGNTEAFF
clone_size: NA; j_call: TRBJ2-3; d_call: NA; v_call: TRBV7-9; cdr3_nt: TGTGCCAGCAGCTTCGGCCTCCCGAACACAGATACGCAGTATTTT; cdr3_aa: CASSFGLPNTDTQYF
clone_size: NA; j_call: TRBJ1-1; d_call: NA; v_call: TRBV18; cdr3_nt: TGTGCCAGCTCAGGGGGAAGGCCTGAAGCTTTCTTT; cdr3_aa: CASSGGRPEAFF
clone_size: NA; j_call: TRBJ2-7; d_call: NA; v_call: TRBV11-2; cdr3_nt: TGTGCCAGCAGCTACGGCCTCAATTTCGAGCAGTACTTC; cdr3_aa: CASSYGLNFEQYF
clone_size: few; j_call: TRBJ1-1; d_call: NA; v_call: TRBV30; cdr3_nt: TGTGCCTGGGTACAACGGGTGATGAACACTGAAGCTTTCTTT; cdr3_aa: CAWVQRVMNTEAFF
clone_size: NA; j_call: TRBJ1-2; d_call: NA; v_call: TRBV7-9; cdr3_nt: TGTGCCAGCAGCTTGGACAATAACTATGGCTACACCTTC; cdr3_aa: CASSLDNNYGYTF
clone_size: NA; j_call: TRBJ2-7; d_call: NA; v_call: TRBV4-1; cdr3_nt: TGCGCCAGCAGCCTTCGAAGTGGGGGGGAGCAGTACTTC; cdr3_aa: CASSLRSGGEQYF
clone_size: NA; j_call: TRBJ2-7; d_call: TRBD1; v_call: TRBV7-9; cdr3_nt: TGTGCCAGCAGCCCTCGGTGGGACAGAGAGAGCGAGCAGTACTTC; cdr3_aa: CASSPRWDRESEQYF
clone_size: once; j_call: TRBJ2-3; d_call: NA; v_call: TRBV13; cdr3_nt: TGTGCCAGCATGGGCTCGAGGGCAGATACGCAGTATTTT; cdr3_aa: CASMGSRADTQYF
clone_size: NA; j_call: TRBJ2-5; d_call: NA; v_call: TRBV30; cdr3_nt: TGTGCCTGGAGCCCTCCTTTGGCCTCAGGGGAGCAGTACTTC; cdr3_aa: CAWSPPLASGEQYF
clone_size: NA; j_call: TRBJ2-7; d_call: TRBD1; v_call: TRBV2; cdr3_nt: TGTGCCAGCATCGGGACAGATTTCTCCTACGAGCAGTACTTC; cdr3_aa: CASIGTDFSYEQYF